This TCR beta chain was identified during a study of T cell repertoires in cytomegalovirus infection. TCRdb called the reads again in MiXCR, with one record for every CDR3 protein. The sample lists about 250,000 distinct CDR3 sequences; around 6.2% were seen once. In its sample, this clonotype was seen many times. Germline V gives CDR1 MDHEN, CDR2 SYDVKM. This CDR3 has 15 residues. With 4 bases clipped from V and 4 bases from J, the junction kept 4 bases outside the gene matches. Material: PBMCs. The rearrangement links TRBV28 to TRBJ2-2; 9 bases align to TRBD1. This receptor was obtained from a human donor in good health (CMV status not recorded). Some clones in this sample may be carry-over from other donors' samples. The CDR3, as DNA: TGTGCCAGCAGTTCCCACAGGGGGCGCACCGGGGAGCTGTTTTTT. As protein: CASSSHRGRTGELFF.